This T cell receptor (beta chain) was sequenced during a study of PD-L1 blockade in urothelial cancer. The sample's time point: pretreatment peripheral blood. Profiled with immunoSEQ multiplex PCR; TCRdb holds only in-frame clones, not every one. The repertoire holds 38,000 or so clones, with 70% to 90% as singletons. The CDR3 has 18 residues. Germline V lookup: CDR1 SGHTA, CDR2 FQGNSA. J gave up 4 bases and V 2 bases, and 8 bases lay outside the gene matches. The rearrangement joins TRBV7-2 to TRBJ2-1; TRBD2 aligns across 13 bases. This TCR was recovered from a man older than 75 with urothelial cancer. The specimen comprised PBMCs, sampled around atezolizumab (anti-PD-L1) treatment. In nucleotides, the CDR3 is TGTGCCAGCAGCTTACGACTAGCGGGAGGCAAGGAGTACAATGAGCAGTTCTTC. This gives the protein CASSLRLAGGKEYNEQFF.